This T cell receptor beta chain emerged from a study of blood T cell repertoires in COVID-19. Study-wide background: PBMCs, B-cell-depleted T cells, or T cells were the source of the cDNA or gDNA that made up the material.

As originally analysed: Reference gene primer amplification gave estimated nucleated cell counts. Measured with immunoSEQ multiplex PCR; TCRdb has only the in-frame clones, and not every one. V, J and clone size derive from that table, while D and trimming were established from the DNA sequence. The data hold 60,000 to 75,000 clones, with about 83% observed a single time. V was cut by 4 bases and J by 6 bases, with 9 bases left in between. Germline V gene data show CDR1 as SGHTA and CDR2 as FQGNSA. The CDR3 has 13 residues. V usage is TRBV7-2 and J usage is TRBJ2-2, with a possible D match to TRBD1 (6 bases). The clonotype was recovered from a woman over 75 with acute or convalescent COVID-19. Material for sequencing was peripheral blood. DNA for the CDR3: TGTGCCAGCAGCTGGAAGGGGGCCGGGGAGCTGTTTTTT. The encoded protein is CASSWKGAGELFF.